The 26 T cell receptor beta chains given below trace back to one sample, sequenced in a study of blood T cell repertoires in COVID-19. Repertoires were generated with immunoSEQ multiplex PCR, while TCRdb's copy carries only in-frame clones and drops some. The sample has roughly 35,000 clones; approximately 89% are singletons. Sequencing input: peripheral blood. The receptors come from a human donor in a cohort sampled during active COVID-19.

The chain has TRBV7-2 and TRBJ2-7, with 8 bases matching TRBD1. The ends lost 5 bases at V and 7 bases at J; junction bases unmatched: 13. The CDR3 covers 15 residues. Germline lookup yields CDR1 SGHTA and CDR2 FQGNSA. Here the CDR3 reads CASSTHGTGSLEQYF. CDR3 DNA: TGTGCCAGCAGCACACACGGGACAGGATCCCTGGAGCAGTACTTC.

This sequence joins TRBV12-3 or TRBV12-4 and TRBJ2-3; D is perhaps TRBD2 (5 bases). CDR3 length: 12 amino acids. V was clipped by 9 bases and J by 4 bases, with 11 bases between them. In nucleotides, the CDR3 is TGTGCCAGTGCTGGAGGCGCAGATACGCAGTATTTT. Translating gives CASAGGADTQYF.

CDR3 amino acids: CASSLDRRGNSPLHF. As DNA, the CDR3 is TGTGCCAGCAGCTTAGACCGAAGGGGTAATTCACCCCTCCACTTT. The chain combines TRBV7-2 with TRBJ1-6, with D possibly being TRBD1 (5 bases). Trimming took off 1 base at V and 6 bases at J, with 10 bases between the two ends. Germline V lookup: CDR1 SGHTA, CDR2 FQGNSA. CDR3 length: 15 residues. The full variable domain, in which reference TRBV7-2 and TRBJ1-6 provide the parts outside the CDR3, is GAGVSQSPSNKVTEKGKDVELRCDPISGHTALYWYRQSLGQGLEFLIYFQGNSAPDKSGLPSDRFSAERTGGSVSTLTIQRTQQEDSAVYLCASSLDRRGNSPLHFGNGTRLTVT.

This chain uses TRBV24-1 with TRBJ2-2; 7 positions agree with TRBD1. This CDR3 region has 13 residues. V trimming: 4 bases; J trimming: 6 bases; junction bases outside the gene matches: 1. Germline-derived CDR1 and CDR2 are KGHDR and SFDVKD. CDR3 region: CATSEDRAGELFF. CDR3 nucleotide sequence: TGTGCCACCAGTGAAGACAGGGCCGGGGAGCTGTTTTTT.

The gene calls are TRBV19 and TRBJ2-7; 9 bases match TRBD1. From germline, CDR1 is LNHDA and CDR2 SQIVND (reference sequence). The CDR3 extends over 15 amino acids. V trimming: 5 bases; J trimming: 2 bases; junction bases outside the gene matches: 7. The CDR3 nucleotides read TGTGCCAGTAGTCTCTTCGGACAGGGGACCTACGAGCAGTACTTC. Translation gives CASSLFGQGTYEQYF.

V usage is TRBV6-2 or TRBV6-3 and J usage is TRBJ1-3; 7 nucleotides match TRBD1. The V and J ends lost 3 bases and 0 bases, in that order; junction bases with no gene match: 8. From germline, CDR1 is MNHEY and CDR2 SVGEGT. CDR3 size: 17 residues. CDR3 DNA sequence: TGTGCCAGCAGTTATAACGGACAGGCGTTCTCTGGAAACACCATATATTTT. This gives the protein CASSYNGQAFSGNTIYF.

This clone was picked up a small number of times. The chain is built from TRBV7-2 and TRBJ2-7; a weak D match, TRBD1 (6 bases). The germline gives CDR1 SGHTA, CDR2 FQGNSA. There are 15 residues in the CDR3. Trimming cost V 3 bases and J 2 bases, with 14 bases left between them. CDR3 loop: CASSLRWGQTYEQYF. The CDR3 nucleotides read TGTGCCAGCAGCTTGCGATGGGGGCAGACCTACGAGCAGTACTTC.

The genes are TRBV5-1 and TRBJ2-5; possibly TRBD2 for D (6 bases). There are 15 residues in the CDR3. Deletions cut 7 bases from V and 0 bases from J, with 16 bases between. Germline lookup yields CDR1 SGHRS and CDR2 YFSETQ. DNA for the CDR3: TGCGCCAGCCAACCGGGGGTCGGGTACCAAGAGACCCAGTACTTC. It is translated as CASQPGVGYQETQYF.

The chain is built from TRBV6-1 and TRBJ1-4, with D maybe TRBD1 (6 bases). With 2 bases removed from V and 8 bases from J, the gap between germline ends came to 9 bases. Germline V gene lookup returns CDR1 MNHNS and CDR2 SASEGT. The CDR3 has 13 amino acids. CDR3 amino acids: CASSETGTEKLFF. Written as DNA, the CDR3 is TGTGCCAGCAGTGAAACAGGGACGGAAAAACTGTTTTTT.

The chain couples TRBV2 to TRBJ1-4, with 8 bases matching TRBD1. This CDR3 comprises 16 residues. J gave up 5 bases and V 4 bases, and 9 bases lay outside the gene matches. Germline V gene sequence: CDR1 SNHLY, CDR2 FYNNEI. The CDR3 loop is CASSVTGGLGNEKLFF. CDR3 DNA sequence: TGTGCCAGCAGTGTTACAGGGGGGTTGGGGAATGAAAAACTGTTTTTT.

The chain is built from TRBV10-3 and TRBJ2-5; D is possibly TRBD1 (6 bases). The CDR3 spans 14 residues. The V and J ends lost 0 bases and 1 base respectively, with 6 bases between them. Germline V lookup: CDR1 ENHRY, CDR2 SYGVKD. CDR3: CAISESGAQETQYF. The CDR3 DNA follows: TGTGCCATCAGTGAGTCGGGGGCCCAAGAGACCCAGTACTTC.

The chain employs TRBV18 and TRBJ1-4, with 8 bases matching TRBD1. This CDR3 comprises 15 residues. Germline CDR1 and CDR2: KGHSH and LQKENI. V was clipped by 5 bases and J by 7 bases; unmatched bases: 9. CDR3 DNA: TGTGCCAGCTCAGACCAGGGGGCGGGACGTGAAAAACTGTTTTTT. Protein: CASSDQGAGREKLFF.

The chain joins TRBV5-1 to TRBJ2-3, with D possibly matching TRBD1 (5 bases). Germline V gene lookup returns CDR1 SGHRS and CDR2 YFSETQ. The CDR3 consists of 15 residues. V gave up 0 bases and J gave up 4 bases, with 12 bases separating them. The CDR3 DNA reads as TGCGCCAGCAGCTTGGCCGACAGAAAAGCAGATACGCAGTATTTT. This codes for CASSLADRKADTQYF.

The rearrangement links TRBV29-1 to TRBJ1-1; D gene uncertain. This CDR3 has 14 residues. Germline V lookup: CDR1 SQVTM, CDR2 ANQGSEA. V lost 3 bases to trimming and J lost 3 bases, with 14 bases between them. CDR3 loop: CSVERARLDTEAFF. The CDR3 DNA reads TGCAGCGTTGAGAGGGCCCGTCTAGACACTGAAGCTTTCTTT.

The chain employs TRBV3-1 (or the pseudogene TRBV3-2) and TRBJ1-2; the D is unclear. CDR1 LGHDT and CDR2 YNNKEL come from the germline V gene (reference sequence). V lost 0 bases and J 6 bases, leaving 8 bases between the germline ends. The CDR3 totals 13 residues. The CDR3 reads CASSQESRDGYTF. For the CDR3, the DNA is TGTGCCAGCAGCCAAGAGTCCCGGGATGGCTACACCTTC.

The CDR3 protein is CASSDQPEAYGYTF. The CDR3 DNA reads as TGTGCCAGCAGTGATCAGCCAGAGGCCTATGGCTACACCTTC. V usage is TRBV2 and J usage is TRBJ1-2; D remains unclear. V lost 3 bases to trimming and J lost 4 bases, with 12 bases between them. Germline V gene sequence: CDR1 SNHLY, CDR2 FYNNEI. This CDR3 contains 14 residues.

This rearrangement joins TRBV29-1 to TRBJ2-7; D call uncertain. Trimming took 0 bases from V and 7 from J, leaving 7 bases between them. Germline V gene data show CDR1 as SQVTM and CDR2 as ANQGSEA. This CDR3 has 11 amino acids. The CDR3 nucleotides are TGCAGCGTTGAAGATCGGTGGGAGCAGTACTTC. It translates to CSVEDRWEQYF.

This sequence joins TRBV7-2 and TRBJ2-5; no clear D. The germline gives CDR1 SGHTA, CDR2 FQGNSA. The CDR3 spans 14 residues. Trimming pared 6 bases from V and 7 bases from J, leaving 18 bases between. CDR3 bases: TGTGCCAGCAGGCTTACCCCAATTTCGGGGACCCAGTACTTC. Its protein product is CASRLTPISGTQYF.

This chain uses TRBV27 with TRBJ1-6, with D maybe TRBD1 (5 bases). CDR3 length equals 14 residues. Trimming stripped 3 bases from V and 7 bases from J, with 10 bases between. Per the germline V gene, CDR1 is MNHEY and CDR2 is SMNVEV (reference sequence). The chain's CDR3 is CASSFYGANSPLHF. The CDR3 coding sequence is TGTGCCAGCAGTTTTTATGGGGCGAATTCACCCCTCCACTTT.

V usage is TRBV6-1 and J usage is TRBJ2-3; a weak D match, TRBD1 (5 bases). CDR3 length: 14 amino acids. Germline values: CDR1 MNHNS, CDR2 SASEGT. Trimming left V 3 bases short and J 4 bases short, with 11 bases between. CDR3: CASSDQGRADTQYF. The CDR3 coding sequence is TGTGCCAGCAGTGATCAGGGTCGGGCAGATACGCAGTATTTT.

The CDR3 loop is CASSVVQGVNTEAFF. CDR3 sequence (DNA): TGTGCCAGCAGCGTAGTCCAGGGGGTGAACACTGAAGCTTTCTTT. This chain joins TRBV9 and TRBJ1-1, with 7 bases identical to TRBD1. V lost 0 bases and J lost 0; bases outside the gene matches: 2. The CDR3 is 15 residues long. From germline, CDR1 is SGDLS and CDR2 YYNGEE.

V and J are TRBV5-1 and TRBJ2-3, with D unresolved. The germline CDR1 and CDR2 sequences are SGHRS and YFSETQ. V lost 2 bases, J lost 1 base, and 8 bases lay in between. The CDR3 has 14 residues. CDR3 in DNA: TGCGCCAGCAGCTTCGAGATTGGCACAGATACGCAGTATTTT. Protein sequence: CASSFEIGTDTQYF. Drawing the rest from reference TRBV5-1 and TRBJ2-3, the complete variable domain is KAGVTQTPRYLIKTRGQQVTLSCSPISGHRSVSWYQQTPGQGLQFLFEYFSETQRNKGNFPGRFSGRQFSNSRSEMNVSTLELGDSALYLCASSFEIGTDTQYFGPGTRLTVL.

The rearrangement links TRBV4-3 to TRBJ1-1; 10 bases align to TRBD1. Germline lookup yields CDR1 LGHNA and CDR2 YSLEER. V lost 4 bases to trimming and J lost 2 bases; unmatched junction nucleotides: 10. CDR3 length: 17 amino acids. The CDR3 DNA is TGCGCCAGCAGCCCCGGACAGGGGGGACTAGATAACACTGAAGCTTTCTTT. It translates to CASSPGQGGLDNTEAFF.

The chain has TRBV6-1 and TRBJ1-6; TRBD1 aligns across 8 bases. CDR3 length: 14 residues. Losses at the gene ends were 3 bases for V and 7 bases for J; bases not matched to a gene: 2. In germline, CDR1 is MNHNS, CDR2 SASEGT. The CDR3 nucleotides read TGTGCCAGCAGTGACGGGACAGGAAATTCACCCCTCCACTTT. It translates to CASSDGTGNSPLHF.

CDR3 sequence: CASSLDGDFVTQYF. For the CDR3, the DNA is TGTGCCAGCAGCTTAGACGGGGACTTTGTTACGCAGTATTTT. This chain uses TRBV11-2 with TRBJ2-3; a possible D gene is TRBD2 (6 bases). Germline CDR1 reads SGHAT; CDR2 reads FQNNGV. Trimming took off 0 bases at V and 8 bases at J, with 12 bases between the two ends. The CDR3 has 14 residues.

The chain recombines TRBV6-5 with TRBJ2-2; TRBD1 aligns across 9 bases. The CDR3 runs to 15 residues. J gave up 4 bases and V 2 bases, and 2 bases lay outside the gene matches. Per the germline V gene, CDR1 is MNHEY and CDR2 is SVGAGI. The CDR3 spells CASSYLTGGTGELFF. The CDR3 coding sequence is TGTGCCAGCAGTTACCTGACAGGGGGCACCGGGGAGCTGTTTTTT.